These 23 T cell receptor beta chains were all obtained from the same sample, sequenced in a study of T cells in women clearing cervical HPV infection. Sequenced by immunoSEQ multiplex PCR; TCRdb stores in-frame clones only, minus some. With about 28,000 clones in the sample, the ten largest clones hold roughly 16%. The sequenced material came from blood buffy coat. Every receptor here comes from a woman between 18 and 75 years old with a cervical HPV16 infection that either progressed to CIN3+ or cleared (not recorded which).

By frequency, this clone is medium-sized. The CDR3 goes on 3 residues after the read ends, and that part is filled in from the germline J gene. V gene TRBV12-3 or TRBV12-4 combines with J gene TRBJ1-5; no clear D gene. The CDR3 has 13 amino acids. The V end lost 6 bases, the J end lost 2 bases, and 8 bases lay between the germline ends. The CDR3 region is CASRPSGNQPQHF. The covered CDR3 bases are TGTGCCAGCAGGCCCTCGGGCAATCAGCCC.

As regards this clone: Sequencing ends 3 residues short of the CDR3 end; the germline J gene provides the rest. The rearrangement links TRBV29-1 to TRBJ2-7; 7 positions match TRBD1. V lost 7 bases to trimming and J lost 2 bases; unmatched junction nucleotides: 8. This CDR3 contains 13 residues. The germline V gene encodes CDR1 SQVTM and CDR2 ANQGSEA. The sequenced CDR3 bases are TGCAGCGCCAGAACAGGGGCCACCTACGAG. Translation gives CSARTGATYE. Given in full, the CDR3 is CSARTGATYEQYF.

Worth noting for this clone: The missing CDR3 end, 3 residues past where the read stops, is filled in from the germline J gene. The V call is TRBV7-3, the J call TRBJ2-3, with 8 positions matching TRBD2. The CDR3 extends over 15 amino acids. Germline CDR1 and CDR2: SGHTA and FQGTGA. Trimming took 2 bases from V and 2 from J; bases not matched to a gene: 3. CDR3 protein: CASSLAGGPTDTQYF. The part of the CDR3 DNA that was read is TGTGCCAGCAGCTTAGCGGGAGGACCCACAGATACG.

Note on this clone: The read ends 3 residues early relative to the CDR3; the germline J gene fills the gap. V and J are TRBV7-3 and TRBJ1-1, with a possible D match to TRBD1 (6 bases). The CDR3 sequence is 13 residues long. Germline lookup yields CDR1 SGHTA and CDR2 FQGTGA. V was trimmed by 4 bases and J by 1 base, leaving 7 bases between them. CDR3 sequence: CASSSTGNTEAFF. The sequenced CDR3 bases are TGTGCCAGCAGCTCGACAGGGAACACTGAA.

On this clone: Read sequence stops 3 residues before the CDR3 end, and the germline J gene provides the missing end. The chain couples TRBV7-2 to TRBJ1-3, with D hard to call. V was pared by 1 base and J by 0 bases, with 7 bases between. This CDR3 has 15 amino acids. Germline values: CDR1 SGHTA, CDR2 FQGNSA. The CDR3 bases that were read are TGTGCCAGCAGCTTAGGTCCAAACTCTGGAAACACC. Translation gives CASSLGPNSGNT. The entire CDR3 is CASSLGPNSGNTIYF.

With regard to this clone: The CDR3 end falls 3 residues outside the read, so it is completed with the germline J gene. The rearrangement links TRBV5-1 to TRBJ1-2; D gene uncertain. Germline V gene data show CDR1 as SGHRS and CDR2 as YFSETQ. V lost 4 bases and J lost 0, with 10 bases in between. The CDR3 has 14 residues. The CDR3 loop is CASSPAATNYGYTF. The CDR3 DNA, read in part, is TGCGCCAGCAGCCCGGCGGCCACTAACTATGGC.

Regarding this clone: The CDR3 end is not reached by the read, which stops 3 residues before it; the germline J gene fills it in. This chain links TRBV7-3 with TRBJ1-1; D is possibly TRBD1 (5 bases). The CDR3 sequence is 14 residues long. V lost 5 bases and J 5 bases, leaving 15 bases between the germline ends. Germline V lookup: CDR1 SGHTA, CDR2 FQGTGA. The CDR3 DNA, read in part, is TGTGCCAGCAGCCCCTGGGGGGGATATACTGAA. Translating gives CASSPWGGYTE. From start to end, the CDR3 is CASSPWGGYTEAFF.

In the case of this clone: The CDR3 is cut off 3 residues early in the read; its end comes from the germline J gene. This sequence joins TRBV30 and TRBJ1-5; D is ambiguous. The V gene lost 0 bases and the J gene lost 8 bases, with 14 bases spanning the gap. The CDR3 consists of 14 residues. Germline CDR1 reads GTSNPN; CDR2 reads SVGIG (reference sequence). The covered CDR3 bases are TGTGCCTGGAGTGTGAAACAGTCTCGAGAGCCC. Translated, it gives CAWSVKQSREP. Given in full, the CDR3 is CAWSVKQSREPQHF.

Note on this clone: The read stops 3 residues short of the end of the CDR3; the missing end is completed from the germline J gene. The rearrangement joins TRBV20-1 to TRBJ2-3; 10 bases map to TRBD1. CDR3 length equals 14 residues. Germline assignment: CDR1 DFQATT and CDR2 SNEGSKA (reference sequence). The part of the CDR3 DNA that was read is TGCAGTGCTAAGGGGACAGGGGTGGATCAGCCG. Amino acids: CSAKGTGVDQP. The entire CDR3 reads CSAKGTGVDQPQYF.

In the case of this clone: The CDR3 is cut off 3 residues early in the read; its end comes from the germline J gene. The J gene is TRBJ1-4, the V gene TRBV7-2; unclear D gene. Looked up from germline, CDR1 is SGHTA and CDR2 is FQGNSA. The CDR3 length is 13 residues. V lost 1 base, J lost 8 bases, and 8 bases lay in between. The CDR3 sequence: CASSLGSEEKLFF. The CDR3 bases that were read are TGTGCCAGCAGCTTAGGATCAGAGGAAAAA. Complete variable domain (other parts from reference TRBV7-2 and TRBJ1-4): GAGVSQSPSNKVTEKGKDVELRCDPISGHTALYWYRQSLGQGLEFLIYFQGNSAPDKSGLPSDRFSAERTGGSVSTLTIQRTQQEDSAVYLCASSLGSEEKLFFGSGTQLSVL.

The CDR3: CAWNRAGGTEAFF. The part of the CDR3 DNA that was read is TGTGCCTGGAATCGGGCAGGGGGCACTGAA. The chain carries TRBV30 and TRBJ1-1; 7 positions agree with TRBD1. The CDR3 is cut off 3 residues early in the read; its end comes from the germline J gene. The CDR3 runs to 13 residues. The germline gives CDR1 GTSNPN, CDR2 SVGIG (reference sequence). Germline trimming cut 4 bases from V and 4 bases from J; bases unmatched to any gene: 6.

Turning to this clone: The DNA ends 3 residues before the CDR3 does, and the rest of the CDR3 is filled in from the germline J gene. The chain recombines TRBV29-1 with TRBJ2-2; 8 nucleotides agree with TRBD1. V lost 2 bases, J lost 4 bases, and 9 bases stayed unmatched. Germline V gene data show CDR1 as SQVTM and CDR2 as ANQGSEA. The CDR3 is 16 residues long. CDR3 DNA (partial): TGCAGCGTTGAAAATACAGGGGGTAGGGGCACCGGGGAG. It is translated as CSVENTGGRGTGE. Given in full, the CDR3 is CSVENTGGRGTGELFF.

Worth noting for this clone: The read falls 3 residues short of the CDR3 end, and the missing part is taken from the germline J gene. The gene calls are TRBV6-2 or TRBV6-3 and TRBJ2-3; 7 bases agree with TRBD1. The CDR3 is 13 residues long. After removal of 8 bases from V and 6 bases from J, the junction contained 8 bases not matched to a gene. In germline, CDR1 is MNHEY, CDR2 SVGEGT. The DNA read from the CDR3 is TGTGCCAGCGATACAGGGGCATACGATACG. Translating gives CASDTGAYDT. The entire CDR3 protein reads CASDTGAYDTQYF.

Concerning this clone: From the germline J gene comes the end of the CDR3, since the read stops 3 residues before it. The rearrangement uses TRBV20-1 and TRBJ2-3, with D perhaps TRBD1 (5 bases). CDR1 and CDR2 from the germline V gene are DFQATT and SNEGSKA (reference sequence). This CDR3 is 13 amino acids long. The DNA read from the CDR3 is TGCAGTGCCATTCCGATAGGGGAAGAGACG. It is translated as CSAIPIGEET. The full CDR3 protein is CSAIPIGEETQYF.

The DNA read from the CDR3 is TGCGCCAGCACCCCGGGGGAGGCGACCAAAAACATT. Amino acids: CASTPGEATKNI. The CDR3 as a whole reads CASTPGEATKNIQYF. The V and J genes are TRBV5-1 and TRBJ2-4; weak D call: TRBD2 (6 bases). The sequenced fragment ends 3 residues before the CDR3 boundary, so the rest is inferred from the germline J gene. CDR3 size: 15 residues. V lost 6 bases and J 2 bases, leaving 15 bases between the germline ends. The germline CDR1 and CDR2 sequences are SGHRS and YFSETQ.

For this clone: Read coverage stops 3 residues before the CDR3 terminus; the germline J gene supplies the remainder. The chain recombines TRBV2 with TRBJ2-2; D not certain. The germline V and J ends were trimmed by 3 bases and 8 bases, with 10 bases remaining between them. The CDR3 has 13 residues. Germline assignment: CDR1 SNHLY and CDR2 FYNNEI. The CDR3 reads CASSETLGGELFF. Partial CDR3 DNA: TGTGCCAGCAGTGAGACCTTAGGGGGGGAG.

CDR3 protein: CASSYLALTDTQYF. CDR3 DNA, as far as it was read: TGTGCCAGCAGCTATCTAGCGCTCACAGATACG. The V gene is TRBV7-2, the J gene TRBJ2-3; possible D gene TRBD2, 6 bases. The read ends 3 residues early relative to the CDR3; the germline J gene fills the gap. Trimming pared 4 bases from V and 2 bases from J, leaving 10 bases between. CDR1 is SGHTA and CDR2 is FQGNSA in the germline V gene. The CDR3 runs 14 residues.

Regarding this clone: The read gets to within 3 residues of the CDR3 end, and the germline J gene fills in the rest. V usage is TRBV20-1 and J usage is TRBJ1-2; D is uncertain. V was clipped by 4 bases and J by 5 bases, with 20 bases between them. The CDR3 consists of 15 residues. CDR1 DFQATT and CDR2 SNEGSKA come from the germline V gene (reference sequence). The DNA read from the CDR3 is TGCAGTGCTATCCCTTCCTCCTTATGGCCGTATGGC. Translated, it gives CSAIPSSLWPYG. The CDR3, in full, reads CSAIPSSLWPYGYTF.

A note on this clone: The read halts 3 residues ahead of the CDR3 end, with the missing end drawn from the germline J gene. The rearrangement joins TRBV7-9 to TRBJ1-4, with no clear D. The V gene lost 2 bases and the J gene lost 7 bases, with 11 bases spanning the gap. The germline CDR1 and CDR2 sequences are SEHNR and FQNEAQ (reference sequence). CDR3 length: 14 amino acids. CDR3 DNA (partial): TGTGCCAGCAGCTTAAACGAGGCAGGTGAAAAA. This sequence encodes CASSLNEAGEK. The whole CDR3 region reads CASSLNEAGEKLFF.

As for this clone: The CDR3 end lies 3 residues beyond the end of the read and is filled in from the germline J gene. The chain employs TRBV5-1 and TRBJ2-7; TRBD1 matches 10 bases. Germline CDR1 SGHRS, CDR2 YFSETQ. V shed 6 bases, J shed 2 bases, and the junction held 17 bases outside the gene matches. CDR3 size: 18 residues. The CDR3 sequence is CASMAETGGTPLPYEQYF. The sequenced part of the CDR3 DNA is TGCGCCAGCATGGCCGAGACAGGGGGCACACCCCTACCCTACGAG.

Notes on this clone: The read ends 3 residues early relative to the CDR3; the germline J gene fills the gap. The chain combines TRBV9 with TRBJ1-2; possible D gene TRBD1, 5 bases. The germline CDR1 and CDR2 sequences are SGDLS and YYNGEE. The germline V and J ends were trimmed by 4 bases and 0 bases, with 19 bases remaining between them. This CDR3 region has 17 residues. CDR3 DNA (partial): TGTGCCAGCAGCTCCGAACCCATTGGGGGGGCTAACTATGGC. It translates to CASSSEPIGGANYG. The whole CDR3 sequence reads CASSSEPIGGANYGYTF.

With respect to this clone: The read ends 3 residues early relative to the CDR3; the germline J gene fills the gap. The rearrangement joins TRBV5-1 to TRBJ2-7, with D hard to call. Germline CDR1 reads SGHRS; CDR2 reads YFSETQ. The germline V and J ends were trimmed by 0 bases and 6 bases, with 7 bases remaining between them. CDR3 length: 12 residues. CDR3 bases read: TGCGCCAGCAGCTTGGAACAAGGCGAG. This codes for CASSLEQGE. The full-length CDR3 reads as CASSLEQGEQYF.

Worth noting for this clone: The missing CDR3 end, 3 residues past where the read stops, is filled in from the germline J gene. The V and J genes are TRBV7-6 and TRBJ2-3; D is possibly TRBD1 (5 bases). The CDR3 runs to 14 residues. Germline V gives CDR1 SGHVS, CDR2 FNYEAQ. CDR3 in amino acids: CASGQGSHQETQYF. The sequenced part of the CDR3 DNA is TGTGCCAGCGGGCAGGGCTCCCACCAAGAGACG.